These T cell receptor beta chains were read from a single sample in a study of blood T cell repertoires in COVID-19. TCRdb keeps only in-frame clones here, not all; method: immunoSEQ multiplex PCR. The sample consists of 270,000 or so clones, approximately 82% of them appearing once. The sample consisted of peripheral blood. The receptor set was obtained from a woman younger than 30 with acute or convalescent COVID-19. CDR3s include the opening cysteine and the closing phenylalanine or tryptophan. A D gene is named only where the DNA matches it firmly. Where a row states a size, it is once, few, many or the class of an expanded clone; other rows omit it.

d_call clone_size j_call v_call cdr3_nt cdr3_aa
TRBD2 few TRBJ2-7 TRBV27 TGTGCCAGCAGTTTCGTCAATCGAGCGGGAGGGCCCTACGAGCAGTACTTC CASSFVNRAGGPYEQYF
. . TRBJ2-7 TRBV2 TGTGCCAGCAACGGCGGAGATTACGAGCAGTACTTC CASNGGDYEQYF
. few TRBJ2-5 TRBV4-3 TGCGCCAGCAGCCAAGAGAGGGGGTTCGGAGAGACCCAGTACTTC CASSQERGFGETQYF
TRBD1 . TRBJ1-2 TRBV18 TGTGCCAGCTCACCGCAGGGGGCCAACTATGGCTACACCTTC CASSPQGANYGYTF
TRBD2 . TRBJ2-5 TRBV5-6 TGTGCCAGCAGCTTGCGAAGCGGGGGATTATACCAAGAGACCCAGTACTTC CASSLRSGGLYQETQYF
. once TRBJ2-1 TRBV27 TGTGCCAGCAGTTTCCCCGGCAATGAGCAGTTCTTC CASSFPGNEQFF
TRBD1 . TRBJ1-1 TRBV10-2 TGCGCCAGCAGCGGACAGGGCTCTATGAACACTGAAGCTTTCTTT CASSGQGSMNTEAFF
TRBD1 . TRBJ2-7 TRBV6-2/TRBV6-3 TGTGCCAGCAGTTCCTGGGGACAGGGGTACTTC CASSSWGQGYF
TRBD1 . TRBJ2-7 TRBV5-4 TGTGCCAGCAGCATGGGACAGGAGACCTACGAGCAGTACTTC CASSMGQETYEQYF
TRBD1 . TRBJ2-1 TRBV7-2 TGTGCCAGCAGCTTAACCCCGACAGGGAGCTCCTACAATGAGCAGTTCTTC CASSLTPTGSSYNEQFF
TRBD1 . TRBJ1-5 TRBV19 TGTGCCAGTAGACCCCCCGGGACAGGGGGGTCCTATAGCAATCAGCCCCAGCATTTT CASRPPGTGGSYSNQPQHF
TRBD1 . TRBJ1-2 TRBV3-1/TRBV3-2 TGTGCCAGCAGCCAAGGGGGGGGATGGGACAGGGCTTATGGCTACACCTTC CASSQGGGWDRAYGYTF
. . TRBJ2-1 TRBV25-1 TGTGCCAGCAGTGATCTGTCCAGAATCGACAATGAGCAGTTCTTC CASSDLSRIDNEQFF
TRBD1 . TRBJ2-7 TRBV27 TGTGCCAGTATAGGACAGGGGGCCTACGAGCAGTACTTC CASIGQGAYEQYF
TRBD1 . TRBJ1-1 TRBV3-1/TRBV3-2 TGTGCCAGCAGCCACTATGGGACAGATCGCTGGGACACTGAAGCTTTCTTT CASSHYGTDRWDTEAFF
. . TRBJ2-7 TRBV2 TGTGCCAGCAGTCAATCTAGGGAGGACTACGAGCAGTACTTC CASSQSREDYEQYF
TRBD1 few TRBJ1-4 TRBV4-3 TGCGCCAGCAGCCCTAATCCGGGACAGGGGCGAGAAAAACTGTTTTTT CASSPNPGQGREKLFF
TRBD1 . TRBJ2-1 TRBV7-9 TGTGCCAGCAGCTCGTGGACAGGGAGAGGGAATGAGCAGTTCTTC CASSSWTGRGNEQFF
. . TRBJ2-3 TRBV11-1 TGTGCCAGCAGCAGGCGGGGTAGCACAGATACGCAGTATTTT CASSRRGSTDTQYF
. . TRBJ1-1 TRBV5-1 TGCGCCAGCAGCTTGTTTGCGGGCAGGGGCGCTGAAGCTTTCTTT CASSLFAGRGAEAFF
TRBD1 . TRBJ1-2 TRBV3-1/TRBV3-2 TGTGCCAGCAGTCACAGGGGAAAAGCTAACTATGGCTACACCTTC CASSHRGKANYGYTF
TRBD2 . TRBJ2-5 TRBV5-8 TGTGCCAGCAGGCCGGGACTAGCGGATCCGTACCAAGAGACCCAGTACTTC CASRPGLADPYQETQYF
TRBD1 . TRBJ1-2 TRBV9 TGTGCCAGCAGCGCCTACGACGGACAGGGGAGCTATGGCTACACCTTC CASSAYDGQGSYGYTF
TRBD2 . TRBJ2-1 TRBV28 TGTGCCAGCACGGCGGGAGTGACTTACAATGAGCAGTTCTTC CASTAGVTYNEQFF
. . TRBJ1-4 TRBV10-3 TGTGCCATCAGGGAGGGAAGTATGGAGAATGAAAAACTGTTTTTT CAIREGSMENEKLFF
TRBD2 few TRBJ2-7 TRBV7-9 TGTGCCAGCAGCTTTAGCGGGAGCCCCTACGAGCAGTACTTC CASSFSGSPYEQYF
TRBD1 . TRBJ2-4 TRBV3-1/TRBV3-2 TGTGCCAGCAGCCCCCGGGACAGGAAAAACATTCAGTACTTC CASSPRDRKNIQYF
TRBD2 . TRBJ2-7 TRBV10-1 TGCGCCAGCAGCATAGCGGGGGCCTACGAGCAGTACTTC CASSIAGAYEQYF
. . TRBJ2-6 TRBV6-2/TRBV6-3 TGTGCCAGCAGTGGGAACAGGAATCACTACTCTGGGGCCAACGTCCTGACTTTC CASSGNRNHYSGANVLTF
. . TRBJ1-2 TRBV19 TGTGCCAGTATTCCCTTGAGTAAAAACTATGGCTACACCTTC CASIPLSKNYGYTF
TRBD1 . TRBJ1-1 TRBV5-1 TGCGCCAGCAGCTCCGGGACAGACACTGAAGCTTTCTTT CASSSGTDTEAFF
TRBD2 . TRBJ2-1 TRBV30 TGTGCCTGGAGTGGCTGGACTAGCGGTCCCAATGAGCAGTTCTTC CAWSGWTSGPNEQFF
. . TRBJ2-5 TRBV7-2 TGTGCCAGCAGCTTAGGAGTTAGCAAAAAAGAGACCCAGTACTTC CASSLGVSKKETQYF
. . TRBJ2-1 TRBV3-1/TRBV3-2 TGTGCCAGCAGCCTCCCTGGACTATTCAACAATGAGCAGTTCTTC CASSLPGLFNNEQFF
. . TRBJ1-1 TRBV10-3 TGTGCCATCAGTGAGTCGAGGTTGTTTCTGGGGGGTAGGGACACTGAAGCTTTCTTT CAISESRLFLGGRDTEAFF
. . TRBJ2-7 TRBV2 TGTGCCAGCAAATTAGAGGAGCAGTACTTC CASKLEEQYF
TRBD1 . TRBJ2-1 TRBV7-3 TGTGCCAGCAGCTTCAAGGGCGGGACAGGATACAATGAGCAGTTCTTC CASSFKGGTGYNEQFF
. . TRBJ1-5 TRBV6-5 TGTGCCAGCAGTCAGAACGTAAATCAGCCCCAGCATTTT CASSQNVNQPQHF
TRBD1 . TRBJ2-7 TRBV7-2 TGTGCCAGCAGCGACCGACAGGGTTACGAGCAGTACTTC CASSDRQGYEQYF
TRBD1 . TRBJ1-1 TRBV7-9 TGTGCCAGCAGCTTAGGACAGGGGTTATTAATGACTGAAGCTTTCTTT CASSLGQGLLMTEAFF
. . TRBJ2-7 TRBV12-3/TRBV12-4 TGTGCCAGCAGCTCAATACCCTATTACGAGCAGTACTTC CASSSIPYYEQYF
. . TRBJ1-2 TRBV10-3 TGTGCCATCAGTGATTTGGGGCCAAGGGGTCATGGCTACACCTTC CAISDLGPRGHGYTF
. . TRBJ2-3 TRBV19 TGTGCCAGTAGGACGGGACAAGCGACAGATACGCAGTATTTT CASRTGQATDTQYF
TRBD2 few TRBJ2-7 TRBV7-2 TGTGCCAGCAGCGTGGGACTAGCGGGAACCTACCAGCAGTACTTC CASSVGLAGTYQQYF
TRBD1 . TRBJ2-5 TRBV15 TGTGCCACCAGCAGAGATTGGTGGACAGGGGCGGAGACCCAGTACTTC CATSRDWWTGAETQYF
. . TRBJ1-2 TRBV29-1 TGCAGCGTTGTTTTATTTGTAGGGGGCTATGGCTACACCTTC CSVVLFVGGYGYTF
TRBD1 . TRBJ2-5 TRBV5-1 TGCGCCAGCAGCCAAGGGGACAGCACCTTCCAAGAGACCCAGTACTTC CASSQGDSTFQETQYF
. . TRBJ2-2 TRBV14 TGTGCCAGCAGCCAAGTGGTGGGAGGAGAACCCGGGGAGCTGTTTTTT CASSQVVGGEPGELFF
. . TRBJ2-4 TRBV29-1 TGCAGCGTTTCCCCCGGGAGCAGTGACAAAAACATTCAGTACTTC CSVSPGSSDKNIQYF
. once TRBJ1-5 TRBV7-2 TGTGCCAGCAGCTTAGTCAGGCTGGAGCCCCAGCATTTT CASSLVRLEPQHF
. . TRBJ2-1 TRBV19 TGTGCCAGTAGTATAGATCCCCCTAGAGGCTCCTACAATGAGCAGTTCTTC CASSIDPPRGSYNEQFF
. . TRBJ1-5 TRBV28 TGTGCCAGCAGTTCCAATCAGGGTTTTGGCAATCAGCCCCAGCATTTT CASSSNQGFGNQPQHF
. . TRBJ1-2 TRBV6-4 TGTGCCAGCAGTCCCGACACGTATGGCTACACCTTC CASSPDTYGYTF